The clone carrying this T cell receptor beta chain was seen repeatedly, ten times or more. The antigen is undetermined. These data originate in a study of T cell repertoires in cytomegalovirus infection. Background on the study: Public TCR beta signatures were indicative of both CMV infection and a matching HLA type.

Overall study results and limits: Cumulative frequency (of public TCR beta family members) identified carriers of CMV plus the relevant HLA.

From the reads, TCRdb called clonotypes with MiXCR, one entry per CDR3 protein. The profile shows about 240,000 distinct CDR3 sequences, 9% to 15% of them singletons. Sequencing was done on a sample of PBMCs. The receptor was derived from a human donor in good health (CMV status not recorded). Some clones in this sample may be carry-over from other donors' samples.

CDR3 protein: CATTPRDSPLDGANVLTF. Written as DNA, the CDR3 is TGTGCCACCACGCCCCGGGACAGTCCTTTAGATGGGGCCAACGTCCTGACTTTC. V gene TRBV19 combines with J gene TRBJ2-6; 7 bases are shared with TRBD1. V gave up 10 bases and J gave up 3 bases; unmatched junction bases: 18. Germline values: CDR1 LNHDA, CDR2 SQIVND (reference sequence). This CDR3 has 18 residues.